Below, 24 T cell receptor beta chains from the same sample are listed, as sequenced in a study of T cells after yellow fever vaccination. TCRdb analysed the 5' RACE reads with MiXCR anew, one entry per CDR3 protein. Of 95,000 to 150,000 distinct CDR3 sequences in the sample, about 8.2% were seen once. Specimen: CD8+ T cells sorted from PBMCs, collected on the day of the yellow fever booster vaccination. These receptor sequences come from a man between 18 and 29 years old who received the YFV17D yellow fever vaccine.

This clonotype occurred a few times. The V call is TRBV12-3 or TRBV12-4, the J call TRBJ2-3; the match to TRBD2 covers 10 bases. This CDR3 comprises 17 residues. Germline trimming cut 0 bases from V and 2 bases from J; bases unmatched to any gene: 5. CDR3 nucleotide sequence: TGTGCCAGCAGTTTAGCAATAGCGGGGGGCCCCACAGATACGCAGTATTTT. Its translation is CASSLAIAGGPTDTQYF.

This clonotype was seen ten or more times. J is TRBJ1-2 and V is TRBV27, with D perhaps matching TRBD1 (5 bases). CDR3 size: 13 residues. V dropped 3 bases and J dropped 8 bases, with 13 bases sitting between them. CDR1 MNHEY and CDR2 SMNVEV come from the germline V gene (reference sequence). In nucleotides, the CDR3 is TGTGCCAGCAGTTTCGGGGGGAGGCGGGGCTACACCTTC. As protein: CASSFGGRRGYTF.

This chain connects TRBV12-3 or TRBV12-4 to TRBJ2-1; D is undetermined. There are 13 residues in the CDR3. Trimming left V 3 bases short and J 9 bases short, with 12 bases between. CDR3 nucleotides: TGTGCCAGCAGTTTTCTAGGGATTCGTGAGCAGTTCTTC. Residues: CASSFLGIREQFF.

V and J are TRBV19 and TRBJ1-1; a possible D gene is TRBD1 (5 bases). The germline CDR1 and CDR2 sequences are LNHDA and SQIVND (reference sequence). The CDR3 sequence is 15 residues long. The V end was cut by 5 bases, the J end by 3 bases, with 16 bases between. CDR3 residues: CASSSPGGADTEAFF. The CDR3 region has the DNA TGTGCCAGTAGTTCGCCGGGAGGGGCGGACACTGAAGCTTTCTTT.

The rearrangement uses TRBV7-9 and TRBJ1-2; 9 bases match TRBD1. The V gene end was trimmed by 5 bases and the J gene end by 6 bases; junction bases not matched to a gene: 7. This CDR3 comprises 14 residues. Germline V gene sequence: CDR1 SEHNR, CDR2 FQNEAQ (reference sequence). This chain's CDR3 is CASSARDRVDGYTF. The CDR3 DNA reads as TGTGCCAGCAGCGCACGGGACAGGGTGGATGGCTACACCTTC.

V gene TRBV6-1 combines with J gene TRBJ2-6; no clear D. The CDR3 consists of 15 residues. V shed 6 bases and J shed 4 bases, with 13 bases lying between them. Germline V CDR1 and CDR2: MNHNS, SASEGT. The CDR3 region is CASSKGLAGANVLTF. CDR3 nucleotides: TGTGCCAGCAGCAAAGGGTTGGCCGGGGCCAACGTCCTGACTTTC.

This rearrangement joins TRBV9 to TRBJ2-3; 13 bases map to TRBD2. With 3 bases clipped from V and 6 bases from J, the junction kept 10 bases outside the gene matches. Germline V gives CDR1 SGDLS, CDR2 YYNGEE. The CDR3 has 17 amino acids. CDR3 residues: CASSGEGTSGAWDTQYF. The DNA of the CDR3 is TGTGCCAGCAGCGGGGAGGGGACTAGCGGGGCCTGGGATACGCAGTATTTT.

The rearrangement links TRBV11-2 to TRBJ1-6, with D unclear. CDR3 size: 18 residues. The V end lost 0 bases, the J end lost 3 bases, and 15 bases lay between the germline ends. The germline CDR1 and CDR2 sequences are SGHAT and FQNNGV. For the CDR3, the DNA is TGTGCCAGCAGCTTAGACAGACCGGGCGTTATCTATAATTCACCCCTCCACTTT. This codes for CASSLDRPGVIYNSPLHF.

This chain links TRBV21-1 with TRBJ1-2; the table names TRBD1, a call not compared with the DNA. TRBV21-1 is a documented pseudogene. The CDR3 covers 16 residues. DNA of the CDR3: TGTGCCAGCAACATCGAGAAGACAGTTATTCACTATGGCTACACCTTC. As protein: CASNIEKTVIHYGYTF.

This clonotype was counted a few times. This rearrangement joins TRBV20-1 to TRBJ1-1; D is ambiguous. CDR3 length equals 12 residues. Germline V lookup: CDR1 DFQATT, CDR2 SNEGSKA (reference sequence). The CDR3 DNA reads TGCAGCGCCCCTCGGTTGGGCACTGAAGCTTTCTTT. This codes for CSAPRLGTEAFF.

This clonotype was counted between two and nine times. The chain is built from TRBV18 and TRBJ1-5, with D hard to call. V was shortened by 2 bases and J by 0 bases, with 14 bases between the two germline ends. The CDR3 is 17 residues long. Germline CDR1 and CDR2: KGHSH and LQKENI. The CDR3 sequence: CASSPKGWPVSNQPQHF. For the CDR3, the DNA is TGTGCCAGCTCACCAAAAGGTTGGCCGGTTAGCAATCAGCCCCAGCATTTT.

In its sample, this clonotype was seen many times. The chain employs TRBV4-1 and TRBJ1-5; 7 positions agree with TRBD1. J gave up 6 bases and V 1 base, and 9 bases lay outside the gene matches. This CDR3 is 16 amino acids long. In germline, CDR1 is MGHRA, CDR2 YSYEKL. In nucleotides, the CDR3 is TGCGCCAGCAGCCAAGGAGAGGGGGCGAGGGGTCAGCCCCAGCATTTT. Protein sequence: CASSQGEGARGQPQHF.

This clonotype was picked up a small number of times. The genes are TRBV10-3 and TRBJ2-2; no reliable D call. Germline CDR1 ENHRY, CDR2 SYGVKD. This CDR3 region has 17 residues. V lost 2 bases, J lost 7 bases, and 20 bases lay in between. CDR3 in amino acids: CAISERSLNIVGGELFF. The CDR3 nucleotides are TGTGCCATCAGTGAGCGATCGTTGAACATCGTGGGCGGGGAGCTGTTTTTT.

The table lists this clonotype with many counts. The rearrangement joins TRBV29-1 to TRBJ2-2; D is ambiguous. The V gene's germline CDR1 is SQVTM and CDR2 ANQGSEA. The CDR3 is 11 amino acids. Trimming shortened V by 5 bases and J by 8 bases, and 9 bases separated the two germline ends. The CDR3 DNA follows: TGCAGCGTTAGGCGCAGAGGGGAGCTGTTTTTT. This sequence encodes CSVRRRGELFF.

This clonotype has ten or more counts. The chain employs TRBV6-2 or TRBV6-3 and TRBJ2-3; D might be TRBD2 (6 bases). The CDR3 covers 14 residues. Per germline, CDR1 MNHEY and CDR2 SVGEGT. Trimming took off 7 bases at V and 6 bases at J, with 17 bases between the two ends. The CDR3: CASTVGGAFDTQYF. The CDR3 DNA reads TGTGCCAGCACAGTCGGGGGAGCGTTTGATACGCAGTATTTT.

The chain recombines TRBV5-5 with TRBJ1-6; D perhaps matches TRBD1 (6 bases). V was cut by 4 bases and J by 5 bases, with 13 bases left in between. The germline V gene encodes CDR1 SGHKS and CDR2 YYEKEE (reference sequence). The length of the CDR3 is 15 residues. The CDR3 nucleotides read TGTGCCAGCAGCGTAGGACAGTATGATAATTCACCCCTCCACTTT. The encoded protein is CASSVGQYDNSPLHF.

The chain recombines TRBV7-6 with TRBJ1-5; D is ambiguous. The CDR3 runs to 14 residues. With 1 base removed from V and 5 bases from J, the gap between germline ends came to 9 bases. Germline lookup yields CDR1 SGHVS and CDR2 FNYEAQ. CDR3 in DNA: TGTGCCAGCAGCTTAGTCCCCAACGATCAGCCCCAGCATTTT. It translates to CASSLVPNDQPQHF.

The chain uses TRBV6-6 and TRBJ2-6; D may be TRBD1 (6 bases). V lost 6 bases and J 2 bases, leaving 11 bases between the germline ends. Germline CDR1 and CDR2: MNHNY and SVGAGI (reference sequence). CDR3 length: 15 residues. CDR3 protein: CASSDGGTGANVLTF. CDR3 bases: TGTGCCAGCAGCGATGGGGGCACTGGGGCCAACGTCCTGACTTTC.

This clonotype was seen repeatedly, ten times or more. The chain is built from TRBV6-5 and TRBJ2-2; D is undetermined. This CDR3 is 13 amino acids long. Germline CDR1 reads MNHEY; CDR2 reads SVGAGI. Trimming removed 8 bases from V and 1 base from J, with 8 bases in between. The CDR3 spells CASGRQNTGELFF. The DNA for the CDR3 is TGTGCCAGCGGACGTCAGAACACCGGGGAGCTGTTTTTT.

The V gene is TRBV27, the J gene TRBJ1-4; D is undetermined. The CDR3 is made up of 11 amino acids. Looked up from germline, CDR1 is MNHEY and CDR2 is SMNVEV (reference sequence). Trimming pared 6 bases from V and 7 bases from J, leaving 6 bases between. The CDR3 DNA is TGTGCCAGCAGGCTACGTGAAAAACTGTTTTTT. The encoded protein is CASRLREKLFF.

The J gene is TRBJ2-1, the V gene TRBV14, with TRBD1 matching over 8 bases. This CDR3 has 15 amino acids. V lost 1 base, J lost 10 bases, and 9 bases stayed unmatched. Germline V gene data show CDR1 as SGHDN and CDR2 as FVKESK. The CDR3: CASSQGRGRVREQFF. CDR3 nucleotide sequence: TGTGCCAGCAGCCAAGGCAGGGGGCGGGTCAGGGAGCAGTTCTTC.

This clonotype showed up many times. J is TRBJ1-6 and V is TRBV9; perhaps TRBD1 as D (6 bases). The germline V gene has CDR1 SGDLS and CDR2 YYNGEE. This CDR3 has 15 amino acids. Trimming shortened V by 4 bases and J by 6 bases, and 14 bases separated the two germline ends. The CDR3 sequence: CASSPRDRLNSPLHF. CDR3 DNA: TGTGCCAGCAGCCCTCGAGACAGGCTTAATTCACCCCTCCACTTT.

This clonotype was recorded a few times. V and J are TRBV7-9 and TRBJ1-1; the D is unclear. V was shortened by 2 bases and J by 3 bases, with 13 bases between the two germline ends. CDR1 and CDR2 (germline): SEHNR, FQNEAQ (reference sequence). CDR3 length: 15 amino acids. As DNA, the CDR3 is TGTGCCAGCAGCTTACCTCAAACTTTGTACACTGAAGCTTTCTTT. Protein: CASSLPQTLYTEAFF. Using reference TRBV7-9 and TRBJ1-1 for the parts outside the CDR3, the full variable domain is DTGVSQNPRHKITKRGQNVTFRCDPISEHNRLYWYRQTLGQGPEFLTYFQNEAQLEKSRLLSDRFSAERPKGSFSTLEIQRTEQGDSAMYLCASSLPQTLYTEAFFGQGTRLTVV.

V gene TRBV13 combines with J gene TRBJ1-6, with D perhaps matching TRBD1 (5 bases). The CDR3 sequence is 16 residues long. Trimming removed 1 base from V and 7 bases from J, with 14 bases in between. The germline V gene encodes CDR1 PRHDT and CDR2 FYEKMQ (reference sequence). CDR3 coding DNA: TGTGCCAGCAGCTTAGAAGGGGAAGGACGCAATTCACCCCTCCACTTT. This gives the protein CASSLEGEGRNSPLHF.